This T cell receptor beta chain was profiled in a study of patients and donors after allogeneic stem cell transplantation. TCRdb itself ran the RT-PCR reads through MiXCR, one entry per CDR3 protein. The sample contains about 110,000 distinct CDR3 sequences, approximately 40% of which appear only once. The specimen was blood, either unsorted or a sorted T cell fraction (not recorded which). The receptor was isolated from a human donor who was either an allogeneic HSCT recipient or a stem cell or donor lymphocyte infusion donor (not recorded which). It is not recorded whose cells these are; they may come from a transplant donor.

The CDR3 spells CASSLADGIGQFF. The DNA for the CDR3 is TGTGCCAGCAGCTTGGCTGACGGAATTGGGCAGTTCTTC. V is TRBV5-6 and J is TRBJ2-1, with D unclear. Germline CDR1 reads SGHDT; CDR2 reads YYEEEE. The CDR3 runs to 13 residues. V lost 0 bases, J lost 12 bases, and 13 bases lay in between.